This paragraph covers one T cell receptor beta chain sequence. The data originate from a study of shared clonotypes between healthy human individuals. Germline CDR1 and CDR2: LNHDA and SQIVND (reference sequence). The CDR3 loop spans 11 amino acids. The V gene lost 8 bases and the J gene lost 9 bases, with 11 bases spanning the gap. Positively selected for CCR7, the CD45RO-negative cells used as naive CD8 cells excluded terminally differentiated effector memory CD45RA+ cells. Nashville, Tennessee was home to all donors, each a Caucasian adult. The repertoire was sequenced with immunoSEQ multiplex PCR; TCRdb's copy has only in-frame clones and lacks some. Of around 1.9 million clones listed, around 93% are singletons.

The V gene is TRBV19, the J gene TRBJ2-1; D possibly corresponds to TRBD1 (7 bases). The sample consisted of naive CD8+ T cells from PBMCs. The receptor was derived from a man aged 18-30 years in good health. Some clones in this sample may be carry-over from other donors' samples. The CDR3 sequence: CASVQGGEQFF. The CDR3 region has the DNA TGTGCCAGTGTCCAGGGGGGTGAGCAGTTCTTC.